This T cell receptor (beta chain) is drawn from a study of vaccination and CD4 T cells after COVID-19. Treatment: roughly 10-day PBMC culture with coronavirus spike peptide pools or control peptides (ViraFEST assay). Germline V gene sequence: CDR1 ENHRY, CDR2 SYGVKD. The ends were cut back, 1 base at V and 0 bases at J, with 7 bases in the middle. This CDR3 has 14 residues. With regard to this clonotype: The antigen is undetermined.

Sequenced with the Oncomine TCR Beta short-read assay was DNA taken from cultured CD4+ T cells. A single record per CDR3 protein comes from TCRdb applying MiXCR to the PCR reads. The data contain around 14,000 distinct CDR3 sequences, 53% of them singletons. The starting material was CD4+ T cells from blood, cultured in vitro, obtained before SARS-CoV-2 vaccination. The clonotype comes from a human donor who had recovered from COVID-19. V is TRBV10-3 and J is TRBJ2-7; unclear D gene. CDR3 sequence reads: CAISEWFSSYEQYF. The CDR3 DNA reads TGTGCCATCAGTGAGTGGTTCAGCTCCTACGAGCAGTACTTC.